This TCR beta chain was documented in a study of T-cell memory formation after mild COVID-19. Findings and caveats of the study: A second wave of clones peaked on day 37, and their SARS-CoV-2 specificity went unconfirmed. Some clones that responded turned up in pre-infection memory, which suggests that cross-reactive memory joined in.

Constant-segment primers and 5'RACE yielded cDNA libraries for TCR alpha and TCR beta, each carrying sample barcodes and UMIs. TCRdb redid the calling of the 5' RACE reads with MiXCR, one entry per CDR3 protein. Found here are about 560,000 distinct CDR3 sequences, more than 15% of them singletons; the top ten hold more than 10%. In this sample, this clonotype turned up a few times. Its specificity is not known. CDR1 is MNHEY, CDR2 SMNVEV, per germline (reference sequence). V was shortened by 3 bases and J by 3 bases, with 15 bases between the two germline ends. The CDR3 extends over 15 amino acids. The source of this sequence is an adult woman who had mild COVID-19 (a few samples of this study predate the infection). Cell type and time point are not known. Specimen: PBMCs or a T cell subset sorted from them (not recorded which). The chain links TRBV27 to TRBJ2-7; D not certain. Here the CDR3 reads CASSLGPLGSYEQYF. DNA for the CDR3: TGTGCCAGCAGTTTGGGCCCTCTGGGCAGCTACGAGCAGTACTTC.